One TCR beta chain is described in this entry. What it recognizes is unknown. The PCR ran on 60 Vbeta and 13 Jbeta primers. The repertoire was sequenced with immunoSEQ multiplex PCR; TCRdb's copy has only in-frame clones and lacks some. Reported are 80,000 or so clones; the ten largest clones contain approximately 13%. Germline-derived CDR1 and CDR2 are SGHRS and YFSETQ. V was clipped by 5 bases and J by 5 bases; unmatched bases: 6. This CDR3 has 15 amino acids. This specimen belongs to a study of cytomegalovirus exposure and HLA in healthy donors. Regarding the study as a whole: CMV serostatus was the only immune exposure information that was available.

This chain uses TRBV5-1 with TRBJ2-1, with 11 bases aligning to TRBD2. This receptor was identified in a man aged 45-60 years in good health and CMV-seropositive. Sequencing input: PBMCs. CDR3 in amino acids: CASRLGLAVDNEQFF. The DNA of the CDR3 is TGCGCCAGCAGGCTGGGACTAGCGGTCGACAATGAGCAGTTCTTC. The full variable domain, in which reference TRBV5-1 and TRBJ2-1 provide the parts outside the CDR3, is KAGVTQTPRYLIKTRGQQVTLSCSPISGHRSVSWYQQTPGQGLQFLFEYFSETQRNKGNFPGRFSGRQFSNSRSEMNVSTLELGDSALYLCASRLGLAVDNEQFFGPGTRLTVL.